These 12 T cell receptor beta chains came from one sample sequenced in a study of identical twins. TCRdb reprocessed the 5' RACE reads via MiXCR and lists one record per CDR3 protein. This sample has 400,000 to 650,000 distinct CDR3 sequences, with roughly a fifth found just once. The same sample was also studied in work on T cells expressing NK-cell markers.

The specimen was CD4+ T cells sorted from blood. These TCRs come from a woman younger than 30 in good health.

The table lists this clonotype with many counts. This chain joins TRBV3-1 and TRBJ2-1; TRBD2 agrees at 10 bases. The CDR3 has 15 residues. Germline V gene sequence: CDR1 LGHDT, CDR2 YNNKEL (reference sequence). Trimming at V came to 4 bases and at J to 6 bases, leaving 6 bases not matched to a gene. The CDR3 here is CASSRSSGSFNEQFF. The CDR3 DNA follows: TGTGCCAGCAGCCGCTCTAGCGGGAGTTTCAATGAGCAGTTCTTC.

A few counts support this clonotype. The chain combines TRBV12-3 or TRBV12-4 with TRBJ2-2; D remains unclear. V gave up 4 bases and J gave up 1 base, with 7 bases separating them. CDR3 length equals 14 residues. DNA of the CDR3: TGTGCCAGCAGTTGGACGGAGAACACCGGGGAGCTGTTTTTT. The encoded protein is CASSWTENTGELFF.

The rearrangement uses TRBV20-1 and TRBJ2-7, with D perhaps matching TRBD2 (5 bases). Germline CDR1 is DFQATT and CDR2 is SNEGSKA (reference sequence). Deletions cut 3 bases from V and 3 bases from J, with 9 bases between. The CDR3 extends over 12 amino acids. For the CDR3, the DNA is TGCAGTGCTAGCGAGGCGGGCTACGAGCAGTACTTC. As protein: CSASEAGYEQYF.

This clonotype was seen more than once but under ten times. CDR3 region: CSARDTGNTGELFF. The CDR3 DNA follows: TGCAGTGCTAGAGATACTGGGAACACCGGGGAGCTGTTTTTT. This rearrangement joins TRBV20-1 to TRBJ2-2, with D unresolved. Germline CDR1 DFQATT, CDR2 SNEGSKA (reference sequence). The CDR3 is 14 residues long. V was trimmed by 0 bases and J by 1 base, leaving 6 bases between them.

This clonotype was detected a few times. CDR3 in DNA: TGTGCCAGCAGCTTGAGCGGGGGGGCGGGGGATACGCAGTATTTT. Amino acid sequence: CASSLSGGAGDTQYF. The chain carries TRBV5-4 and TRBJ2-3; 10 nucleotides line up with TRBD2. This CDR3 region has 15 residues. Germline V CDR1 and CDR2: SGHNT, YYREEE (reference sequence). Losses at the gene ends were 1 base for V and 6 bases for J; bases not matched to a gene: 5.

The chain's CDR3 is CASSLGWGRGQGAVEQYF. As DNA, the CDR3 is TGTGCCAGCAGCTTGGGCTGGGGGAGAGGACAGGGGGCAGTCGAGCAGTACTTC. The chain couples TRBV11-2 to TRBJ2-7, with 11 bases lining up with TRBD1. The CDR3 spans 18 residues. The germline V gene has CDR1 SGHAT and CDR2 FQNNGV. Unmatched junction bases numbered 16, after V lost 3 bases and J lost 6 bases.

This clonotype was recorded a few times. The chain is built from TRBV20-1 and TRBJ2-7, with no clear D. V was trimmed by 2 bases and J by 5 bases, leaving 13 bases between them. The CDR3 sequence is 13 residues long. Per the germline V gene, CDR1 is DFQATT and CDR2 is SNEGSKA (reference sequence). CDR3 coding DNA: TGCAGTGCTAGACCCCCTAGTACCCACGAGCAGTACTTC. Its protein product is CSARPPSTHEQYF.

In its sample, this clonotype was seen a few times. This chain uses TRBV4-3 with TRBJ2-5; 13 bases map to TRBD2. The CDR3 runs 16 residues. The ends lost 1 base at V and 4 bases at J; junction bases unmatched: 3. Germline assignment: CDR1 LGHNA and CDR2 YSLEER. The CDR3 loop reads CASSQARTSGGETQYF. DNA for the CDR3: TGCGCCAGCAGCCAAGCCCGGACTAGCGGGGGAGAGACCCAGTACTTC.

This chain uses TRBV12-3 or TRBV12-4 with TRBJ2-3; TRBD2 aligns across 8 bases. This CDR3 is 14 amino acids long. Trimming took 9 bases from V and 11 from J; bases not matched to a gene: 16. The CDR3 nucleotides are TGTGCCAGTCTTAGCGGGGAAACGAATTTAGGGCAGTATTTT. Its translation is CASLSGETNLGQYF.

CDR3 amino acids: CASSRRDRDTEAFF. The CDR3 region has the DNA TGCGCCAGCAGCCGCCGGGACAGGGACACTGAAGCTTTCTTT. The rearrangement joins TRBV5-1 to TRBJ1-1; 9 nucleotides agree with TRBD1. This CDR3 spans 14 amino acids. V shed 4 bases and J 3 bases; nucleotides not matched to a gene: 4. In germline, CDR1 is SGHRS, CDR2 YFSETQ.

This chain joins TRBV3-1 and TRBJ2-7; possibly TRBD1 or TRBD2 for D (5 bases each). V was clipped by 4 bases and J by 6 bases, with 16 bases between them. The CDR3 has 14 residues. Germline CDR1 is LGHDT and CDR2 is YNNKEL (reference sequence). The CDR3: CASSRATGRSEQYF. CDR3 nucleotides: TGTGCCAGCAGCCGAGCGACGGGGCGTTCCGAGCAGTACTTC.

This clonotype was recorded a few times. J is TRBJ1-1 and V is TRBV7-9; no firm D call. V shed 2 bases and J shed 5 bases, with 12 bases lying between them. CDR3 length: 14 residues. Looked up from germline, CDR1 is SEHNR and CDR2 is FQNEAQ (reference sequence). The CDR3 is CASSLPPGLTEAFF. CDR3 DNA: TGTGCCAGCAGCTTACCGCCAGGCCTTACTGAAGCTTTCTTT.